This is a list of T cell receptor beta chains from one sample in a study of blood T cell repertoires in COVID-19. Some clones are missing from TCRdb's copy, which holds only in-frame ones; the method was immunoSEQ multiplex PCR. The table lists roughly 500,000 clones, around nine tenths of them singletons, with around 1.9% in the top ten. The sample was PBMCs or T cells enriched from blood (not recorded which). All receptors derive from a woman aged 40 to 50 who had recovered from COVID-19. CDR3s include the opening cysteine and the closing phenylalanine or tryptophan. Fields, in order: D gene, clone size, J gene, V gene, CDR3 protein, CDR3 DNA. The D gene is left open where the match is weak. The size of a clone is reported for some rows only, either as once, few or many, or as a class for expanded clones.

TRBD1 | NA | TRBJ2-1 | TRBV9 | CASSVRDSRVNEQFF | TGTGCCAGCAGCGTCCGGGACAGCCGCGTCAATGAGCAGTTCTTC
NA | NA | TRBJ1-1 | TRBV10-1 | CASSPRTANTEAFF | TGCGCCAGCAGTCCTCGGACAGCCAACACTGAAGCTTTCTTT
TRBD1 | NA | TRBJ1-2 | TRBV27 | CASSSTGWTNYGYTF | TGTGCCAGCAGTTCGACAGGGTGGACTAACTATGGCTACACCTTC
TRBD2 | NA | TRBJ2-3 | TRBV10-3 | CAISSGEGLDTQYF | TGTGCCATCAGTTCGGGGGAGGGCCTGGATACGCAGTATTTT
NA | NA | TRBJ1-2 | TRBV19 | CASLSSRYGYTF | TGTGCCAGTCTGTCGTCGAGGTATGGCTACACCTTC
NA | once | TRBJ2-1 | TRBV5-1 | CASSWTESSYNEQFF | TGCGCCAGCAGCTGGACAGAAAGCTCCTACAATGAGCAGTTCTTC
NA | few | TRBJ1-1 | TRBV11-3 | CASSVGMNTEAFF | TGTGCCAGCAGCGTGGGCATGAACACTGAAGCTTTCTTT
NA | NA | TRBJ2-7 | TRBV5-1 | CASSPSEGYYEQYF | TGCGCCAGCAGCCCCTCGGAGGGATACTACGAGCAGTACTTC
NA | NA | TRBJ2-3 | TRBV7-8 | CASSSQGASADTQYF | TGTGCCAGCAGCTCCCAAGGAGCCAGCGCAGATACGCAGTATTTT
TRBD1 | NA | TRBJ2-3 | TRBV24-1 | CATKTDRADTQYF | TGTGCCACCAAGACGGACAGGGCAGATACGCAGTATTTT
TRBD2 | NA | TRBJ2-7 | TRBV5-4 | CASSRGLAGVAYEQYF | TGTGCCAGCAGCAGGGGACTAGCGGGAGTAGCCTACGAGCAGTACTTC
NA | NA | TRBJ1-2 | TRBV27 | CASSLRPYYGYTF | TGTGCCAGCAGTTTGAGGCCTTACTATGGCTACACCTTC
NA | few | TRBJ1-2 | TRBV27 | CASSFNRVGYGYTF | TGTGCCAGCAGTTTCAACAGGGTAGGCTATGGCTACACCTTC
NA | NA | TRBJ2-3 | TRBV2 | CASSVLSGMSSSTDTQYF | TGTGCCAGCAGTGTTCTTAGCGGCATGTCCTCTAGCACAGATACGCAGTATTTT
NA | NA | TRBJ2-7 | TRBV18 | CASSPQARISYEQYF | TGTGCCAGCTCACCGCAGGCACGGATATCCTACGAGCAGTACTTC
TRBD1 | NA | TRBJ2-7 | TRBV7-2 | CASTPRQGIQQYF | TGTGCCAGCACCCCCCGACAGGGTATTCAGCAGTACTTC
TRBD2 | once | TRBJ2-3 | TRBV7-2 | CASSLAGATDTQYF | TGTGCCAGCAGCCTAGCGGGAGCTACAGATACGCAGTATTTT
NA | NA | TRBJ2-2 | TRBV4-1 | CASSQAGRGPGELFF | TGCGCCAGCAGCCAAGCGGGGAGAGGTCCCGGGGAGCTGTTTTTT
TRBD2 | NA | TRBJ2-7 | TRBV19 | CASSSAGLAASYEQYF | TGTGCCAGTAGTTCGGCGGGACTAGCGGCCTCCTACGAGCAGTACTTC
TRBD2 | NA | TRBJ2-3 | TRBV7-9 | CASSKALAGGSDTQYF | TGTGCCAGCAGCAAGGCGCTAGCGGGAGGTTCAGATACGCAGTATTTT
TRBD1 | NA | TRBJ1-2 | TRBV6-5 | CASSYHGQGNYGYTF | TGTGCCAGCAGTTACCACGGACAGGGTAACTATGGCTACACCTTC
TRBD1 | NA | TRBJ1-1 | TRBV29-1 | CSVTHRGDTEAFF | TGCAGCGTGACCCACAGGGGGGACACTGAAGCTTTCTTT
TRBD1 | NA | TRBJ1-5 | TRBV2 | CASSGTGGRGQPQHF | TGTGCCAGCAGTGGAACAGGGGGCCGAGGCCAGCCCCAGCATTTT
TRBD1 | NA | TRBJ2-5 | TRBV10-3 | CAISEATGGVETQYF | TGTGCCATCAGTGAGGCAACAGGGGGCGTGGAGACCCAGTACTTC
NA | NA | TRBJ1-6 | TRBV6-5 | CASTLNSPLHF | TGTGCCAGCACGCTAAATTCACCCCTCCACTTT
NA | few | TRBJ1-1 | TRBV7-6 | CASSLEPNTEAFF | TGTGCCAGCAGCTTAGAGCCGAACACTGAAGCTTTCTTT
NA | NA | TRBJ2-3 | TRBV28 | CASSPVAGTSTDTQYF | TGTGCCAGCAGTCCGGTGGCGGGGACTAGCACAGATACGCAGTATTTT
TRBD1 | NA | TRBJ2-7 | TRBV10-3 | CAISRGLGTGLPAEQYF | TGTGCCATCAGTCGAGGATTGGGGACAGGGCTTCCTGCCGAGCAGTACTTC
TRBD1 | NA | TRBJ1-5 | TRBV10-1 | CASSETGDQPQHF | TGCGCCAGCAGTGAGACAGGGGATCAGCCCCAGCATTTT
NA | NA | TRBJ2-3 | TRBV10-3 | CAINSQGTGTDTQYF | TGTGCCATCAATTCGCAGGGCACCGGCACAGATACGCAGTATTTT
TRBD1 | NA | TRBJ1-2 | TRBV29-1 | CSVEPGQGERGYTF | TGCAGCGTTGAGCCGGGACAGGGGGAAAGAGGCTACACCTTC